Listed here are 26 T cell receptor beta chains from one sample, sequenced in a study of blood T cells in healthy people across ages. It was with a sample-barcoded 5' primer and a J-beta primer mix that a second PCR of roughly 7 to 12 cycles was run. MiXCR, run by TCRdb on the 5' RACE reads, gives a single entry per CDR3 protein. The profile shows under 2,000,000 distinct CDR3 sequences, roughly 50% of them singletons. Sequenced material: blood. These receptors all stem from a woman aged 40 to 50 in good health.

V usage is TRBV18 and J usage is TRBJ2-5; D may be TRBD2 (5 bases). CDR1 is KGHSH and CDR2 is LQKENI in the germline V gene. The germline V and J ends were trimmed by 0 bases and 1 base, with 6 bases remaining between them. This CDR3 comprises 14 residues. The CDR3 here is CASSPPEAQETQYF. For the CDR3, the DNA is TGTGCCAGCTCACCACCGGAGGCCCAAGAGACCCAGTACTTC.

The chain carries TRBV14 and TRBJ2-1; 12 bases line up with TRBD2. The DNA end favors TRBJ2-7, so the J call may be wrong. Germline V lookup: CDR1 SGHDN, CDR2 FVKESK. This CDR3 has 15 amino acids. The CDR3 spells CASSRTSGATYEQYF. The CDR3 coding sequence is TGTGCCAGCAGCCGGACTAGCGGGGCGACCTACGAGCAGTACTTC.

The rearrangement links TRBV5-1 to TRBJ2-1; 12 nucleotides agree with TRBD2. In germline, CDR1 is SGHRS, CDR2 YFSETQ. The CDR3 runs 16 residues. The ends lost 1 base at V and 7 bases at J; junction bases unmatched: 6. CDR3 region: CASSLMTSGGGNEQFF. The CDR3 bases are TGCGCCAGCAGCTTGATGACTAGCGGGGGAGGTAATGAGCAGTTCTTC. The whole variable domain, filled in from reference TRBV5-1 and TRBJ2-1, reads KAGVTQTPRYLIKTRGQQVTLSCSPISGHRSVSWYQQTPGQGLQFLFEYFSETQRNKGNFPGRFSGRQFSNSRSEMNVSTLELGDSALYLCASSLMTSGGGNEQFFGPGTRLTVL.

The DNA for the CDR3 is TGTGCCAGCAGTTCACCGGGACAGAAATACAATGAGCAGTTCTTC. This translates into CASSSPGQKYNEQFF. This chain uses TRBV28 with TRBJ2-1, with 7 positions matching TRBD1. The V and J ends lost 4 bases and 4 bases, in that order; junction bases with no gene match: 7. The CDR3 sequence is 15 residues long. Germline V gene data show CDR1 as MDHEN and CDR2 as SYDVKM.

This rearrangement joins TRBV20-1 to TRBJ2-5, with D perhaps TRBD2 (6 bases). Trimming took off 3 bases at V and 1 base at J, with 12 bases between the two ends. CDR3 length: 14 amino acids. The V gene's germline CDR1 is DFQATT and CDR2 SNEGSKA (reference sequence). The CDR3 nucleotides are TGCAGTGCTAGGCGGGGCCTAATCCAAGAGACCCAGTACTTC. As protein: CSARRGLIQETQYF.

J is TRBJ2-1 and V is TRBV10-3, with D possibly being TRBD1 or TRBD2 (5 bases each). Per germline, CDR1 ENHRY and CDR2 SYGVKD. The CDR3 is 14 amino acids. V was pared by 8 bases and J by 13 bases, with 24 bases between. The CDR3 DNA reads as TGTGCCATCTCTCCGGGACCTGAGACGGAGACCCAGTTCTTC. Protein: CAISPGPETETQFF.

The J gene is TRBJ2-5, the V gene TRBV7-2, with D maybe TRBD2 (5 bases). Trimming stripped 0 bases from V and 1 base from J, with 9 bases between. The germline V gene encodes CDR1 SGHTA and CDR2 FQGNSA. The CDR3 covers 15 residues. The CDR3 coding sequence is TGTGCCAGCAGCTTAGCGCCGGGGTTCCAAGAGACCCAGTACTTC. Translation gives CASSLAPGFQETQYF.

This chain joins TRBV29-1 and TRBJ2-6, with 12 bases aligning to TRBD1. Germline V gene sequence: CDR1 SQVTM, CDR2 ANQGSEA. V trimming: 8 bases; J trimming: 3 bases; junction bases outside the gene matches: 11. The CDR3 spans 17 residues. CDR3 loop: CSILPGQGAGGANVLTF. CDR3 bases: TGCAGCATTCTCCCGGGACAGGGGGCTGGTGGGGCCAACGTCCTGACTTTC.

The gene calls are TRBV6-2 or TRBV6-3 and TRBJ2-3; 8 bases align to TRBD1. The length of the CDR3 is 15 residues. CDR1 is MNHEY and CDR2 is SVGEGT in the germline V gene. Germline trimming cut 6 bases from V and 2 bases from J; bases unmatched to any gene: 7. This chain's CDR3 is CASRLDRVNTDTQYF. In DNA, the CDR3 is TGTGCCAGCAGACTGGACAGGGTGAACACAGATACGCAGTATTTT.

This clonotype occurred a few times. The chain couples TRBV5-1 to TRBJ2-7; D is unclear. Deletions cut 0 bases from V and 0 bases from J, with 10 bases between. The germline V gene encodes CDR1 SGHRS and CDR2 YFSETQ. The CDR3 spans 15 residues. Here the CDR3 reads CASSLGLLGSYEQYF. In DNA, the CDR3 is TGCGCCAGCAGCTTGGGACTTTTAGGCTCCTACGAGCAGTACTTC. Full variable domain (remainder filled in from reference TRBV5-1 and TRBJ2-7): KAGVTQTPRYLIKTRGQQVTLSCSPISGHRSVSWYQQTPGQGLQFLFEYFSETQRNKGNFPGRFSGRQFSNSRSEMNVSTLELGDSALYLCASSLGLLGSYEQYFGPGTRLTVT.

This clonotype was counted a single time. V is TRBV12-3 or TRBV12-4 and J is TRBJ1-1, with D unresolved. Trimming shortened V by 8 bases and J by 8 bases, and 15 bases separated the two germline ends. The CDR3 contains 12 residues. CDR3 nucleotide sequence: TGTGCCAGCGGGGATCGGGGTTCAGAAGCTTTCTTT. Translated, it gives CASGDRGSEAFF.

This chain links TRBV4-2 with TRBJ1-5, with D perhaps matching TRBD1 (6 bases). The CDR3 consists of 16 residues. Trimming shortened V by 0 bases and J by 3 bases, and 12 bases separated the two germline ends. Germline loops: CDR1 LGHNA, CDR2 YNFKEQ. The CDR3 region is CASSQEEQGFNQPQHF. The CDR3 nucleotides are TGTGCCAGCAGCCAAGAGGAACAGGGTTTCAATCAGCCCCAGCATTTT.

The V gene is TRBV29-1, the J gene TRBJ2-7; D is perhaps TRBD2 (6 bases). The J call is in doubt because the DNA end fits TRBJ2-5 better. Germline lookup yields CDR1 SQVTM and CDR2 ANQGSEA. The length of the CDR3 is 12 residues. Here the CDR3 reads CSAESLGGTQYF. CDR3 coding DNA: TGCAGCGCTGAGAGCCTCGGGGGGACCCAGTACTTC.

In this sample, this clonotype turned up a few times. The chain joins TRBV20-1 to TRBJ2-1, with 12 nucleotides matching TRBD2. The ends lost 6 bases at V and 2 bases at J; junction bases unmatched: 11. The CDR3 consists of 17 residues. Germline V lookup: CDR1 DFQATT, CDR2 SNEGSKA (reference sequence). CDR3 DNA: TGCAGTGCGTACGGGCTAGCGGGGGGGCAAGCCTACAATGAGCAGTTCTTC. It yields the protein CSAYGLAGGQAYNEQFF.

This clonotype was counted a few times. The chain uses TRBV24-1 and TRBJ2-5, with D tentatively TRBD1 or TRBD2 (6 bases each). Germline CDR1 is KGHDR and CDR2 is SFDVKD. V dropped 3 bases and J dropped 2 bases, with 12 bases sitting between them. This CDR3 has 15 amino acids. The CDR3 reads CATSDPGAVQETQYF. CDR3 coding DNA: TGTGCCACCAGTGATCCGGGGGCAGTTCAAGAGACCCAGTACTTC.

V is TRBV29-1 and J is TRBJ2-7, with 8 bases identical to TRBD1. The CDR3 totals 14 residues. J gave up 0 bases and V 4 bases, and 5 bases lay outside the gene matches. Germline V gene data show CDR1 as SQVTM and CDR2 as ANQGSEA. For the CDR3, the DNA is TGCAGCGTTGGATGGACAGGGTTCTCCTACGAGCAGTACTTC. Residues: CSVGWTGFSYEQYF.

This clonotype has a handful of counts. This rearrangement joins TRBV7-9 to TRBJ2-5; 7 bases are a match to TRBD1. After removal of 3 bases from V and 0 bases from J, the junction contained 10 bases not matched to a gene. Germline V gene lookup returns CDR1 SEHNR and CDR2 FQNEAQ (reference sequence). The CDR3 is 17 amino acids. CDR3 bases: TGTGCCAGCAGCTTTCGACAGGGCCCGGGGTACCAAGAGACCCAGTACTTC. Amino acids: CASSFRQGPGYQETQYF.

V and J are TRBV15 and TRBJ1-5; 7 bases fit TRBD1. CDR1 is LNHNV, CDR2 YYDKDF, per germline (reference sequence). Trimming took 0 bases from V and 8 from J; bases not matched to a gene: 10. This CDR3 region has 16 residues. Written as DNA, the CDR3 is TGTGCCACCAGCAGAGAACGGACAGGCGCGGGAAAGCCCCAGCATTTT. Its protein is CATSRERTGAGKPQHF.

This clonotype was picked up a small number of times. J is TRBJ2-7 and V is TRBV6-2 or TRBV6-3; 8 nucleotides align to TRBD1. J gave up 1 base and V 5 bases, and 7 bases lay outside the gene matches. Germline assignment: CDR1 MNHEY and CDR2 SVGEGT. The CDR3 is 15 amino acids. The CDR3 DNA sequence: TGTGCCAGCAGTATGAACGGACAGGGTTCCTACGAGCAGTACTTC. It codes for CASSMNGQGSYEQYF.

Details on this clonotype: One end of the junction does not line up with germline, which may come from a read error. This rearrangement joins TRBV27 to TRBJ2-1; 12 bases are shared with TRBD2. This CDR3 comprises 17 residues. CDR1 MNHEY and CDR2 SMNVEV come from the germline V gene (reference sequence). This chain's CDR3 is CASSLPNPSGGANVQFF. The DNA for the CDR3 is TGTGCCAGCAGTTTACCTAATCCTAGCGGGGGGGCGAATGTGCAGTTCTTC.

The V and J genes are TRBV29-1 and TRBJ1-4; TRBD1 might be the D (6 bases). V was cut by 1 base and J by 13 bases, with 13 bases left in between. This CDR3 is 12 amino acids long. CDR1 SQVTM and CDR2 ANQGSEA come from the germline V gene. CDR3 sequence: CSVEAAGGGLFF. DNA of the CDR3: TGCAGCGTTGAAGCTGCGGGAGGGGGACTGTTTTTT.

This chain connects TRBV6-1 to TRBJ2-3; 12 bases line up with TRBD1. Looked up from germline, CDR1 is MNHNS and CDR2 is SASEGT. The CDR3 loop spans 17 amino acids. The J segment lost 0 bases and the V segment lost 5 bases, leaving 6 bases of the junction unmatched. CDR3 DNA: TGTGCCAGCAGTCTGGGACAGGGGGCGACCAGCACAGATACGCAGTATTTT. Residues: CASSLGQGATSTDTQYF.

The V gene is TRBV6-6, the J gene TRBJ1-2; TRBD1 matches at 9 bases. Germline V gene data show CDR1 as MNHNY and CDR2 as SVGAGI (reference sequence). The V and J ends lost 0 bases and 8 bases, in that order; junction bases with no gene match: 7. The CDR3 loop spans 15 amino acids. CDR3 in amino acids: CASSYSGHRGQGYTF. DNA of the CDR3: TGTGCCAGCAGTTACTCGGGACACAGGGGGCAAGGCTACACCTTC.

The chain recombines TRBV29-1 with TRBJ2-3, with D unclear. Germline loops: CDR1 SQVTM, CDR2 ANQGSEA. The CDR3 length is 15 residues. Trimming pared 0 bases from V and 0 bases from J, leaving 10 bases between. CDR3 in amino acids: CSVEDYGDSTDTQYF. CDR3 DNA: TGCAGCGTTGAAGATTACGGTGATAGCACAGATACGCAGTATTTT.

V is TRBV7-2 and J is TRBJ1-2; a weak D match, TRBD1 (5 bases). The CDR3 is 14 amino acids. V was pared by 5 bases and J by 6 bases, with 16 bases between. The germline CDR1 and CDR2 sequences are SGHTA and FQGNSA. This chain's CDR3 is CASSVTGTANGYTF. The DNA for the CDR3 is TGTGCCAGCAGCGTAACCGGGACGGCAAATGGCTACACCTTC. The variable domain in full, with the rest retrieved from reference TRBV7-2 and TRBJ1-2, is GAGVSQSPSNKVTEKGKDVELRCDPISGHTALYWYRQSLGQGLEFLIYFQGNSAPDKSGLPSDRFSAERTGGSVSTLTIQRTQQEDSAVYLCASSVTGTANGYTFGSGTRLTVV.

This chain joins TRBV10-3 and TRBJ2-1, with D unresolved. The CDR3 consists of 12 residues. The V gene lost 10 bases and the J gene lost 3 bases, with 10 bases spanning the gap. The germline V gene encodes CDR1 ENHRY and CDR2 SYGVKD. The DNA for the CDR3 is TGTGCCACCGCGAAAGACTACAATGAGCAGTTCTTC. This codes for CATAKDYNEQFF.